This T cell receptor (beta chain) came from a study of T-cell memory formation after mild COVID-19. Study-level findings and limits: Day 15 to 85 contractors were CD4/CD8 balanced; later expanders leaned CD4+. Pre-infection memory carried some responding clones, suggesting that cross-reactive memory joined.

The CDR3 is 14 residues long. Per the germline V gene, CDR1 is DFQATT and CDR2 is SNEGSKA (reference sequence). The V end was cut by 3 bases, the J end by 1 base, with 9 bases between. TCRdb reprocessed the 5' RACE reads with MiXCR, giving one entry per CDR3 protein. The table lists 15,000 or so distinct CDR3 sequences, roughly a fifth of them singletons. This clonotype was detected only a few times. Its antigen remains unknown. The TCR was taken from a man between 18 and 35 years old who had mild COVID-19 (a few samples of this study predate the infection). Cell type and time point are not known. Sequencing was carried out using PBMCs or a T cell subset sorted from them (not recorded which). The chain uses TRBV20-1 and TRBJ2-2; no clear D. The CDR3 DNA follows: TGCAGTGCTAGCCTCAGGAGGAACACCGGGGAGCTGTTTTTT. Its translation: CSASLRRNTGELFF.